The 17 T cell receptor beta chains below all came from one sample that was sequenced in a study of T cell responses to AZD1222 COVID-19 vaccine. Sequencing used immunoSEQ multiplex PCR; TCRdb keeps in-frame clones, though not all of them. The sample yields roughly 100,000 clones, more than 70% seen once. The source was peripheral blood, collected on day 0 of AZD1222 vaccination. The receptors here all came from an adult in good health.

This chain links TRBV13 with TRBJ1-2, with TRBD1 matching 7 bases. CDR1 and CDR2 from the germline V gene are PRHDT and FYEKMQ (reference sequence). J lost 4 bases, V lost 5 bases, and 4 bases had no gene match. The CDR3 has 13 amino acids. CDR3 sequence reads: CASSRGDSYGYTF. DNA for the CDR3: TGTGCCAGCAGCCGTGGGGACAGCTATGGCTACACCTTC.

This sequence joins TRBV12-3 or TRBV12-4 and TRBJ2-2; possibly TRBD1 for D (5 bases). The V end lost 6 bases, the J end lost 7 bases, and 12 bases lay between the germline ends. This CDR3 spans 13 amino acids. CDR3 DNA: TGTGCCAGCAGCCCAGGGTCCGGCGGGGAGCTGTTTTTT. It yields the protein CASSPGSGGELFF.

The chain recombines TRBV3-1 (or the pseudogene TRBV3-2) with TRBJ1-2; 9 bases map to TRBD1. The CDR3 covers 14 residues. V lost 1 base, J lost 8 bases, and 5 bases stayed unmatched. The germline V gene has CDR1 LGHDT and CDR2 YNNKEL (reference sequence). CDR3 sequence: CASSQGDRAWGYTF. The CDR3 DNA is TGTGCCAGCAGCCAAGGGGACAGGGCTTGGGGCTACACCTTC.

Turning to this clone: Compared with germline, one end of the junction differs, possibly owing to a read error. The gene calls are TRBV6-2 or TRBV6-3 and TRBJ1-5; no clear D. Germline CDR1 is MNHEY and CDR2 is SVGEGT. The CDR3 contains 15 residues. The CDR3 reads CASSYSWVSHQPQHF. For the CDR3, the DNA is TGTGCCAGCAGTTACTCGTGGGTTAGCCATCAGCCCCAGCATTTT.

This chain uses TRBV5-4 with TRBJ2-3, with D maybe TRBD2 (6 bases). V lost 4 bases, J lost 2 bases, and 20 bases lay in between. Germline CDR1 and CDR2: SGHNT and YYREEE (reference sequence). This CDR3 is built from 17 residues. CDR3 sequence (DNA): TGTGCCAGCAGCACGGGGACTGGCAACATCTACACAGATACGCAGTATTTT. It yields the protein CASSTGTGNIYTDTQYF. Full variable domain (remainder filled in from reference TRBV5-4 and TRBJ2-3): ETGVTQSPTHLIKTRGQQVTLRCSSQSGHNTVSWYQQALGQGPQFIFQYYREEENGRGNFPPRFSGLQFPNYSSELNVNALELDDSALYLCASSTGTGNIYTDTQYFGPGTRLTVL.

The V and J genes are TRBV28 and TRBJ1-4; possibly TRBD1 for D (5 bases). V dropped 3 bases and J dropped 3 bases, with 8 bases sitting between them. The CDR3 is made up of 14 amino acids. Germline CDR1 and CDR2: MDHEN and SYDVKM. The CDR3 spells CASSLEQANEKLFF. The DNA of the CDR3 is TGTGCCAGCAGTTTGGAACAGGCTAATGAAAAACTGTTTTTT.

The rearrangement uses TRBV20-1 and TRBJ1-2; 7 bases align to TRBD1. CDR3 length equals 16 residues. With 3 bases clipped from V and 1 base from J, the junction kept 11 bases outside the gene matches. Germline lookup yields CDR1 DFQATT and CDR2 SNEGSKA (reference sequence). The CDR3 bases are TGCAGTGCTAGTGCTGGGACAGCTAATTATAACTATGGCTACACCTTC. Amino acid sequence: CSASAGTANYNYGYTF.

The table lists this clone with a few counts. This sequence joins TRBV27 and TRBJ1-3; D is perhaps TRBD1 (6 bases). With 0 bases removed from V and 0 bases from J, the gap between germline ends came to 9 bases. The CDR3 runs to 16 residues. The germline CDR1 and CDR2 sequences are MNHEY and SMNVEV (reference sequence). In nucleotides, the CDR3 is TGTGCCAGCAGTTTATCGATGGGACACTCTGGAAACACCATATATTTT. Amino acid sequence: CASSLSMGHSGNTIYF.

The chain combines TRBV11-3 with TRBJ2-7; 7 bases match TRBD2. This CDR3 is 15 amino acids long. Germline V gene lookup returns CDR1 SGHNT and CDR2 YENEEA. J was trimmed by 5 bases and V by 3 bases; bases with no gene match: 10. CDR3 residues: CASSLGEGRSHEQYV. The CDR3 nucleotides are TGTGCCAGCAGCTTGGGGGAGGGAAGGTCCCACGAGCAGTACGTC.

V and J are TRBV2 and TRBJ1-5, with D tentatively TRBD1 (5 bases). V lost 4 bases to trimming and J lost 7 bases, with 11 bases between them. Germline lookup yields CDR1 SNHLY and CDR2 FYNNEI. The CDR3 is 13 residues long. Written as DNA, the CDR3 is TGTGCCAGCAGTGGGATCGAGGGGCAGCCCCAGCATTTT. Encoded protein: CASSGIEGQPQHF.

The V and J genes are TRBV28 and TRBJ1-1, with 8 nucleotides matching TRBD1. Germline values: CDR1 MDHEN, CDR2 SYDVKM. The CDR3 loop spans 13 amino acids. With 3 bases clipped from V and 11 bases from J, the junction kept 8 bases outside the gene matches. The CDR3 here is CASSFGQGALAFF. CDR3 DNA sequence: TGTGCCAGCAGTTTCGGGCAGGGGGCCTTGGCTTTCTTT.

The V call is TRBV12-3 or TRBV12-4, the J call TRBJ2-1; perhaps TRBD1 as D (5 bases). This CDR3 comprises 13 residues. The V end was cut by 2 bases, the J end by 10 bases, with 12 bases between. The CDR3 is CASSLIRVWEQFF. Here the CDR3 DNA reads TGTGCCAGCAGTTTAATCAGGGTATGGGAGCAGTTCTTC.

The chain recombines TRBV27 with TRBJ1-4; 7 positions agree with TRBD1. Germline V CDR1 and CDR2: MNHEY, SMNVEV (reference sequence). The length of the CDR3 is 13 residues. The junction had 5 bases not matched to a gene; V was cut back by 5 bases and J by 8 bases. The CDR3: CASSPDRAEKLFF. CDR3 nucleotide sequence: TGTGCCAGCAGTCCCGACAGGGCCGAAAAACTGTTTTTT.

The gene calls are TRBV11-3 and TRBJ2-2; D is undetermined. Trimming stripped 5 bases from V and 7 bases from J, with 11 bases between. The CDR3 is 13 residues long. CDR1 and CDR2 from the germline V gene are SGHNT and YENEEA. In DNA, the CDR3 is TGTGCCAGCAGCCCGACGGTTGTCGGGGAGCTGTTTTTT. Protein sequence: CASSPTVVGELFF.

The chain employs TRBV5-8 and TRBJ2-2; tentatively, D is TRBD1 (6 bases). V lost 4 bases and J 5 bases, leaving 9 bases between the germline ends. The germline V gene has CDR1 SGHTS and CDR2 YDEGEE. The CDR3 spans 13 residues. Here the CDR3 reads CASSDGTTGELFF. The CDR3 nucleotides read TGTGCCAGCAGCGACGGGACAACCGGGGAGCTGTTTTTT.

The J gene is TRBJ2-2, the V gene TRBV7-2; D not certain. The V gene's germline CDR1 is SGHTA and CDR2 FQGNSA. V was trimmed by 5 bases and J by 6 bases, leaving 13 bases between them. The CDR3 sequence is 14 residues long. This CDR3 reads CASSPETSAGELFF. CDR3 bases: TGTGCCAGCAGCCCAGAGACCTCGGCCGGGGAGCTGTTTTTT. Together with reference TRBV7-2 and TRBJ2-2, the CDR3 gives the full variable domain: GAGVSQSPSNKVTEKGKDVELRCDPISGHTALYWYRQSLGQGLEFLIYFQGNSAPDKSGLPSDRFSAERTGGSVSTLTIQRTQQEDSAVYLCASSPETSAGELFFGEGSRLTVL.

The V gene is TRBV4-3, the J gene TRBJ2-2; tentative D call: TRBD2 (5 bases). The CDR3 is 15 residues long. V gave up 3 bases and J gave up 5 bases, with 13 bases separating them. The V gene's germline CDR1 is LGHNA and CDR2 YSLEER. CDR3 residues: CASSHILDRTGELFF. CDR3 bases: TGCGCCAGCAGCCATATACTAGATCGGACCGGGGAGCTGTTTTTT.